This entry features one T cell receptor (beta chain) sequence. What it binds is not known. Method: immunoSEQ multiplex PCR; TCRdb's copy keeps in-frame clones and lacks some. Here the sample spans under 15,000 clones, 93% being singletons. The source of the sample is a study of graft-versus-host responses after intestinal transplantation. For the study at large: Transplants were multivisceral, liver-intestinal, or isolated intestinal.

The V gene end was trimmed by 3 bases and the J gene end by 6 bases; junction bases not matched to a gene: 3. The CDR3 is made up of 14 amino acids. The germline CDR1 and CDR2 sequences are LNHNV and YYDKDF (reference sequence). Study results and limitations: Declines in HvG clones occurring early post-transplant were associated with peak circulating GvH clone levels.

Sequenced material: PBMCs, taken about 34 months after intestinal transplantation. This chain joins TRBV15 and TRBJ2-2; 8 bases agree with TRBD1. This clonotype was sampled from a human patient who received an intestinal transplant, so some T cells may come from the graft donor. CDR3 in amino acids: CATSRDRDAGELFF. DNA for the CDR3: TGTGCCACCAGCAGGGACAGGGACGCCGGGGAGCTGTTTTTT.